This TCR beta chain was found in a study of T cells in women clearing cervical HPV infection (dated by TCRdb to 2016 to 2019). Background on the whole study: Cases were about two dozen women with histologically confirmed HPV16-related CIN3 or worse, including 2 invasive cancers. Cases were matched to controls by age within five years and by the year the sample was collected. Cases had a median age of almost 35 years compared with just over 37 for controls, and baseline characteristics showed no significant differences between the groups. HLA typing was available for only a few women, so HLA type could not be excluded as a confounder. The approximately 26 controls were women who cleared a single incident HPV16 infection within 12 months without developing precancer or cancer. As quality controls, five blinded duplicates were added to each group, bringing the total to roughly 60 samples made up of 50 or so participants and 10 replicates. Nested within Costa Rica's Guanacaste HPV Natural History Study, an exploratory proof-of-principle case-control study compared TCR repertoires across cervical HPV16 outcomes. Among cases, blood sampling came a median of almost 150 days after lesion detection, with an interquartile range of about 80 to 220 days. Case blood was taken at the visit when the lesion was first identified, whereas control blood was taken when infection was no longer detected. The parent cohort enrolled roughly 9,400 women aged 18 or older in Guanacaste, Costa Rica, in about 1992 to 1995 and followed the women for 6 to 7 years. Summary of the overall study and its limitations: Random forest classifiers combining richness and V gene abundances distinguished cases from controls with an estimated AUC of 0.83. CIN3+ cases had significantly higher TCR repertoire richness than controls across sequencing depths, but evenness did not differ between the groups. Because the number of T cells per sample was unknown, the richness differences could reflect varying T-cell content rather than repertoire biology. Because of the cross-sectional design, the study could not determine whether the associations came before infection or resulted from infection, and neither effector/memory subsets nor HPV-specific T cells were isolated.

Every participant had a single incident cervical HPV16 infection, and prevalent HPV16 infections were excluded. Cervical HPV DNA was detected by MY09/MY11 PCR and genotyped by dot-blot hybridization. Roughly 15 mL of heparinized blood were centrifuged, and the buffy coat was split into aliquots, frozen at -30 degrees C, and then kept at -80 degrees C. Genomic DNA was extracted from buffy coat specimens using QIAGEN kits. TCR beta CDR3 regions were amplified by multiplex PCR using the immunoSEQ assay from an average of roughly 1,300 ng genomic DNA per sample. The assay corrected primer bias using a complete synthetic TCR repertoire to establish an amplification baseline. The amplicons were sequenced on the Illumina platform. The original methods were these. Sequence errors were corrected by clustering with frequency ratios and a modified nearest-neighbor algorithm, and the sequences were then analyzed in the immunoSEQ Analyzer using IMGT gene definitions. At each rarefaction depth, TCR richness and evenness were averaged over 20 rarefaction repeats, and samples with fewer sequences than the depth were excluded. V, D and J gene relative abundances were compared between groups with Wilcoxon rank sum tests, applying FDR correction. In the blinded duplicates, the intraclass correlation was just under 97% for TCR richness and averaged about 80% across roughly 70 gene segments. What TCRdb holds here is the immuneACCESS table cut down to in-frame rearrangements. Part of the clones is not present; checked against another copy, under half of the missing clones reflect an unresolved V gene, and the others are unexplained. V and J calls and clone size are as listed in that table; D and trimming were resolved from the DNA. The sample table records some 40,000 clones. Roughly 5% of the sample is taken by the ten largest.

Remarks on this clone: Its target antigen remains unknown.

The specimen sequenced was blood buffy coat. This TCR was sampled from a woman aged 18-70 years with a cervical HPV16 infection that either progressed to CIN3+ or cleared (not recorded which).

Incomplete CDR3 DNA: TGTGCCAGCTCACCACAAGCCCTAGGAGGCACCGGGGAG. Translation gives CASSPQALGGTGE. The full CDR3 is CASSPQALGGTGELFF. Recombination linked TRBV18 to TRBJ2-2; TRBD2 could be the D gene, as 5 bases match. The sequence runs out 3 residues before the end of the CDR3; the remainder is reconstructed from the germline J gene. According to the germline V gene, CDR1 reads KGHSH and CDR2 reads LQKENI. Trimming costs V 1 base and J 4 bases, and their ends lie 13 bases apart. Inclusive of the bounding cysteine and phenylalanine, the CDR3 is 16 residues long. The 39 bases shown cover part of the CDR3, and their frame starts at base 1.